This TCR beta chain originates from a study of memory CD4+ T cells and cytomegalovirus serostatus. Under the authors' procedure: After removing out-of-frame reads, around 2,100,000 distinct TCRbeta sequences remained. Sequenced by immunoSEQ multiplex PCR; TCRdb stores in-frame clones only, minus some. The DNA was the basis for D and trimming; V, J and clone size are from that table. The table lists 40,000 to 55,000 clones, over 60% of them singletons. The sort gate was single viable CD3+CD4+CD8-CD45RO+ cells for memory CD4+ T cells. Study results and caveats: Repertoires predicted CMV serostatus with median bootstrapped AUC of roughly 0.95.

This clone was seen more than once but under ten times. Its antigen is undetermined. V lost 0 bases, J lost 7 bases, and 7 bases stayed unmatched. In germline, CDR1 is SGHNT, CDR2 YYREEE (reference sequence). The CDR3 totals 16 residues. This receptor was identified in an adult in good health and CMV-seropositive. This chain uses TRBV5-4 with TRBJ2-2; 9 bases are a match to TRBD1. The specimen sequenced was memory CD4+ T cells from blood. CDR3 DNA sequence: TGTGCCAGCAGCTTGGAAGGACAGGGGAGCGGCGGGGAGCTGTTTTTT. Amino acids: CASSLEGQGSGGELFF.